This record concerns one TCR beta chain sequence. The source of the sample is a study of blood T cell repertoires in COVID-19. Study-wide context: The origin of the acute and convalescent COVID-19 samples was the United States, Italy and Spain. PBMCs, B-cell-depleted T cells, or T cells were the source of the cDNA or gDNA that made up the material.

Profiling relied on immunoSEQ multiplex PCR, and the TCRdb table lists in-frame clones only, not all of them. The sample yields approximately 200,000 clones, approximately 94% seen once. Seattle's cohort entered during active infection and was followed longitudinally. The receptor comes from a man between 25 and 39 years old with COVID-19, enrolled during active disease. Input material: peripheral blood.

In nucleotides, the CDR3 is TGCGCCAGCAGGACGACTCCGGGACAGACTTCCACCGGGGAGCTGTTTTTT. Translation: CASRTTPGQTSTGELFF. V is TRBV5-1 and J is TRBJ2-2; 7 positions agree with TRBD1. The CDR3 contains 17 residues. The ends lost 5 bases at V and 4 bases at J; junction bases unmatched: 14. Germline V gives CDR1 SGHRS, CDR2 YFSETQ. The full variable domain, with the rest looked up from reference TRBV5-1 and TRBJ2-2, is KAGVTQTPRYLIKTRGQQVTLSCSPISGHRSVSWYQQTPGQGLQFLFEYFSETQRNKGNFPGRFSGRQFSNSRSEMNVSTLELGDSALYLCASRTTPGQTSTGELFFGEGSRLTVL.